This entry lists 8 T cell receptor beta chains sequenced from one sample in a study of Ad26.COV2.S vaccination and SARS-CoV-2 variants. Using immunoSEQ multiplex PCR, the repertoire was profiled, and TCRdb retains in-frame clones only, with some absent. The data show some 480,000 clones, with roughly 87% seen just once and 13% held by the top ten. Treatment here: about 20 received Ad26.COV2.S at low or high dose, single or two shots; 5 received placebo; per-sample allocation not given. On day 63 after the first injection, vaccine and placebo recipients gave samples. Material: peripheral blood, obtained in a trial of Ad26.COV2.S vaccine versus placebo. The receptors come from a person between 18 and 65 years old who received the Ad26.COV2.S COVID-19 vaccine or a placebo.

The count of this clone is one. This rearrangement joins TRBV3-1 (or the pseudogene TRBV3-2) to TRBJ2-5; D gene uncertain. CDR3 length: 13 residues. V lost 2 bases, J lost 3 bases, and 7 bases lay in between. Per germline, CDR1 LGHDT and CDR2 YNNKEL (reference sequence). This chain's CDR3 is CASSQYSEETQYF. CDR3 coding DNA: TGTGCCAGCAGCCAATACAGCGAAGAGACCCAGTACTTC.

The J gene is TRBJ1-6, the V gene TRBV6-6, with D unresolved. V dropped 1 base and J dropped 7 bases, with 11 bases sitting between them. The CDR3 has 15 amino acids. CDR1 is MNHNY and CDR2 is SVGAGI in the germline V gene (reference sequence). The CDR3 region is CASSYLEVANSPLHF. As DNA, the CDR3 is TGTGCCAGCAGTTACTTGGAAGTGGCAAATTCACCCCTCCACTTT.

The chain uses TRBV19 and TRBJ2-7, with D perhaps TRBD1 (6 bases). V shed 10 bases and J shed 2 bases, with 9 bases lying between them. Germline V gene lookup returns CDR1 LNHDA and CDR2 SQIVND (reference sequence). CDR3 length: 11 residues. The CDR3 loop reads CATTGPYEQYF. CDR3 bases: TGTGCCACCACAGGGCCCTACGAGCAGTACTTC.

The CDR3: CATGQISGNTIYF. CDR3 DNA sequence: TGTGCCACGGGACAGATCTCTGGAAACACCATATATTTT. This chain connects TRBV15 to TRBJ1-3, with TRBD1 matching 7 bases. The CDR3 runs to 13 residues. Germline V gives CDR1 LNHNV, CDR2 YYDKDF (reference sequence). V shed 9 bases, J shed 0 bases, and the junction held 2 bases outside the gene matches. Full variable domain (rest looked up from reference TRBV15 and TRBJ1-3): DAMVIQNPRYQVTQFGKPVTLSCSQTLNHNVMYWYQQKSSQAPKLLFHYYDKDFNNEADTPDNFQSRRPNTSFCFLDIRSPGLGDTAMYLCATGQISGNTIYFGEGSWLTVV.

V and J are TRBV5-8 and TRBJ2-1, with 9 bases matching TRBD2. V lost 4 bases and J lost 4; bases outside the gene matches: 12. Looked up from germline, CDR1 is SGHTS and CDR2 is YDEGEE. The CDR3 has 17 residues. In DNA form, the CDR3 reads TGTGCCAGCAGCCCACGCTTAGCGGGAGCCTTTTACAATGAGCAGTTCTTC. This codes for CASSPRLAGAFYNEQFF. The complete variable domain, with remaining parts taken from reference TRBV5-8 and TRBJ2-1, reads EAGVTQSPTHLIKTRGQQATLRCSPISGHTSVYWYQQALGLGLQFLLWYDEGEERNRGNFPPRFSGRQFPNYSSELNVNALELEDSALYLCASSPRLAGAFYNEQFFGPGTRLTVL.

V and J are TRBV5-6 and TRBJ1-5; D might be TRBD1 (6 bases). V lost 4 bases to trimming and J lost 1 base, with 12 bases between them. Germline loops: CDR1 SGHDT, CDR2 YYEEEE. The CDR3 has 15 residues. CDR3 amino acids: CASSLLQGSNQPQHF. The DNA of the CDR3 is TGTGCCAGCAGCCTACTCCAGGGGAGCAATCAGCCCCAGCATTTT.

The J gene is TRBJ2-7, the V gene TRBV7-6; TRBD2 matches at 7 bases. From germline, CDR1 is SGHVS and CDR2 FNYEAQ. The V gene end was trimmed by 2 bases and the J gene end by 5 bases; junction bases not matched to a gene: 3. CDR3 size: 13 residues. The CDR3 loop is CASSLSGKDEQYF. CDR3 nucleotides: TGTGCCAGCAGCTTAAGCGGGAAGGACGAGCAGTACTTC. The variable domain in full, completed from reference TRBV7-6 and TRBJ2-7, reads GAGVSQSPRYKVTKRGQDVALRCDPISGHVSLYWYRQALGQGPEFLTYFNYEAQQDKSGLPNDRFSAERPEGSISTLTIQRTEQRDSAMYRCASSLSGKDEQYFGPGTRLTVT.

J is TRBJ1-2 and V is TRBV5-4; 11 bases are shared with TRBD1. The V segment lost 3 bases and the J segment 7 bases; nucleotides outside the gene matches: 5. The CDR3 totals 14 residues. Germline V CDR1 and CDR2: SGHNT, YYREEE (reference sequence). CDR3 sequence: CASSYGQGAVGYTF. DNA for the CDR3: TGTGCCAGCAGCTACGGACAGGGGGCTGTTGGCTACACCTTC.